Sequencing of this T cell receptor beta chain was carried out in a study of blood T cell repertoires in COVID-19. Study at large: The origin of the acute and convalescent COVID-19 samples was the United States, Italy and Spain. From T cells, B-cell-depleted T cells, or PBMCs came the material, which was cDNA or gDNA.

The table came from immunoSEQ multiplex PCR; TCRdb's copy has only in-frame clones and leaves some out. The sample lists under 75,000 clones, about 88% seen once, with more than 8% in the top ten. The V gene's germline CDR1 is SGHRS and CDR2 YFSETQ. CDR3 length equals 16 residues. V shed 3 bases and J shed 2 bases, with 16 bases lying between them. The V and J genes are TRBV5-1 and TRBJ2-3, with a possible D match to TRBD1 (6 bases). Sequenced input: peripheral blood. The clonotype originates from a man in his fifties or sixties with active COVID-19. In nucleotides, the CDR3 is TGCGCCAGCAGCTCGGACAGCCTAAGATTCACAGATACGCAGTATTTT. It yields the protein CASSSDSLRFTDTQYF. The whole variable domain, filled in from reference TRBV5-1 and TRBJ2-3, reads KAGVTQTPRYLIKTRGQQVTLSCSPISGHRSVSWYQQTPGQGLQFLFEYFSETQRNKGNFPGRFSGRQFSNSRSEMNVSTLELGDSALYLCASSSDSLRFTDTQYFGPGTRLTVL.